These 11 T cell receptor beta chains originate from one sample sequenced in a study of cytomegalovirus exposure and HLA in healthy donors. Primers for the PCR totalled 60 Vbeta and 13 Jbeta. Only in-frame clones appear in the TCRdb table, and some are missing; sequencing was by immunoSEQ multiplex PCR. The table shows over 150,000 clones, with roughly 78% occurring only once. Sequencing input: PBMCs. Source of these receptors: a woman between 50 and 59 years old in good health and CMV-seropositive.

A few counts support this clone. This sequence joins TRBV4-3 and TRBJ1-3; the D gene is possibly TRBD1 (6 bases). Trimming took 3 bases from V and 3 from J, leaving 12 bases between them. In germline, CDR1 is LGHNA, CDR2 YSLEER. The CDR3 runs 15 residues. The CDR3 spells CASSQAPTGGNTIYF. The CDR3 region has the DNA TGCGCCAGCAGCCAGGCCCCGACAGGTGGAAACACCATATATTTT.

The chain combines TRBV27 with TRBJ2-3; D perhaps matches TRBD1 (6 bases). V lost 3 bases, J lost 3 bases, and 13 bases lay in between. The V gene's germline CDR1 is MNHEY and CDR2 SMNVEV (reference sequence). CDR3 length equals 15 residues. CDR3 region: CASSLTRGPTDTQYF. CDR3 DNA sequence: TGTGCCAGCAGTTTGACCAGGGGACCGACAGATACGCAGTATTTT.

This clone was counted between two and nine times. The rearrangement joins TRBV28 to TRBJ1-2; 8 bases match TRBD1. The CDR3 has 14 residues. Germline loops: CDR1 MDHEN, CDR2 SYDVKM. J gave up 7 bases and V 7 bases, and 11 bases lay outside the gene matches. DNA for the CDR3: TGTGCCAGCACCCCGACAGGGGTTGAGGTTGGCTACACCTTC. Protein: CASTPTGVEVGYTF.

J is TRBJ2-7 and V is TRBV28; 9 bases line up with TRBD1. V was clipped by 6 bases and J by 3 bases; unmatched bases: 6. CDR3 length equals 14 residues. Germline V CDR1 and CDR2: MDHEN, SYDVKM. The chain's CDR3 is CASRTDRGFYEQYF. CDR3 DNA sequence: TGTGCCAGCAGGACGGACAGGGGATTCTACGAGCAGTACTTC.

V usage is TRBV21-1 and J usage is TRBJ1-2. TRBV21-1 has pseudogene status. This CDR3 spans 17 amino acids. The CDR3 DNA sequence: TGTGCCAGCAGCAAAGAGAGGGGTCTGCAGGGAGGCTATGGCTACACCTTC. As protein: CASSKERGLQGGYGYTF.

The rearrangement joins TRBV6-5 to TRBJ1-2, with unresolved D. Germline CDR1 is MNHEY and CDR2 is SVGAGI. Trimming shortened V by 2 bases and J by 6 bases, and 16 bases separated the two germline ends. This CDR3 region has 15 residues. This chain's CDR3 is CASSYGQISGDGYTF. The CDR3 nucleotides read TGTGCCAGCAGTTACGGCCAGATTTCAGGTGATGGCTACACCTTC.

The CDR3 DNA reads TGTGCCAGCAGTTCCCGGGTCGGGACAGGGATGACTGAAGCTTTCTTT. Its translation: CASSSRVGTGMTEAFF. The chain links TRBV28 to TRBJ1-1; 9 bases line up with TRBD1. The CDR3 contains 16 residues. V gave up 4 bases and J gave up 5 bases; unmatched junction bases: 11. Germline V gives CDR1 MDHEN, CDR2 SYDVKM. Together with reference TRBV28 and TRBJ1-1, the CDR3 gives the full variable domain: DVKVTQSSRYLVKRTGEKVFLECVQDMDHENMFWYRQDPGLGLRLIYFSYDVKMKEKGDIPEGYSVSREKKERFSLILESASTNQTSMYLCASSSRVGTGMTEAFFGQGTRLTVV.

The V and J genes are TRBV27 and TRBJ1-2; D is possibly TRBD1 (5 bases). Trimming pared 0 bases from V and 2 bases from J, leaving 10 bases between. From germline, CDR1 is MNHEY and CDR2 SMNVEV (reference sequence). The CDR3 is 15 residues long. The DNA for the CDR3 is TGTGCCAGCAGTTTATCCTGGCAGGGCAACTATGGCTACACCTTC. This encodes CASSLSWQGNYGYTF.

This clone occurred a few times. The rearrangement uses TRBV28 and TRBJ2-7; 7 bases are shared with TRBD2. Germline-derived CDR1 and CDR2 are MDHEN and SYDVKM. V trimming: 6 bases; J trimming: 2 bases; junction bases outside the gene matches: 7. The CDR3 totals 14 residues. The CDR3 DNA reads TGTGCCAGCAGCAAACTAGCGCGCACCTACGAGCAGTACTTC. This codes for CASSKLARTYEQYF.

This clone occurred once. CDR3 protein: CASSQDNAGGANQYF. In DNA form, the CDR3 reads TGCGCCAGCAGCCAAGATAACGCGGGAGGGGCGAATCAGTACTTC. The rearrangement uses TRBV4-3 and TRBJ2-4, with 9 bases that match TRBD2. This CDR3 has 15 amino acids. J lost 12 bases, V lost 0 bases, and 9 bases had no gene match. Germline V gene lookup returns CDR1 LGHNA and CDR2 YSLEER.

The chain recombines TRBV28 with TRBJ1-6; possibly TRBD1 for D (5 bases). This CDR3 is 16 amino acids long. Trimming took 6 bases from V and 2 from J, leaving 14 bases between them. Germline CDR1 and CDR2: MDHEN and SYDVKM. Written as DNA, the CDR3 is TGTGCCAGCAGATTACTCAGGGAAACCTATAATTCACCCCTCCACTTT. This sequence encodes CASRLLRETYNSPLHF.